The following is a TCR beta chain sequence with its context. What this receptor recognizes is not known. Per-base qualities were not stored, and no clone one base away is much larger. This record belongs to a study of identifying expanded T cells in peripheral blood (dated by TCRdb to between 2018 and 2021). In the study overall: Four technical replicates, made by sequencing separate aliquots from the same pool of genomic DNA, were compared pairwise. Findings and caveats that apply to the study as a whole: The binomial model flagged around 1.3 differentially abundant clones between technical replicates, compared with about 16.4 over about 2 weeks and 19 over about four weeks. The authors expected that over much longer intervals, such as months to years, biological variance in healthy repertoires might increase even further. Variance in clone template counts between approximately 2-week samples significantly increased with total template count across all healthy donors. Across all healthy-donor time intervals, the beta-binomial model significantly lowered both the number of clones called differentially abundant and the false-positive rate.

The trim is 9 bases for V and 6 bases for J, with a gap of 19 bases between the germline ends. The CDR3 holds 15 amino acids from the cysteine to the phenylalanine. Only the CDR3 DNA is retained, 45 bases long and in frame from the first base. CDR1 and CDR2, per the germline V gene (reference sequence), are SGHNT and YYREEE. During the collection period, no infections or other immune events were recorded for the healthy donors. Time-dependent variance in a beta-binomial model of T-cell clone differential abundance was calibrated using healthy-donor blood repertoires as a training cohort. The training cohort included 10 or so healthy donors, of whom 3 were female and 7 were male. Donor ages ranged from about 29 to 65 years, with an average of around 43 years. Whole blood, obtained from a commercial supplier, was collected from each healthy donor at three time points spaced approximately two weeks apart. For immunosequencing, genomic DNA was extracted from unsorted whole blood.

TCRbeta CDR3 regions were profiled by bias-controlled multiplex PCR amplification of genomic DNA with the immunoSEQ Assay. The original methods were these. The absolute abundance of each unique TCRbeta CDR3 region was quantified after sequences were collapsed and filtered. Two models were used to test differential abundance: a binomial model (Fisher-equivalent) and a beta-binomial model that adds time-dependent variance fitted from healthy donors. Clones with fewer than 5 combined templates were excluded, and clones with Benjamini-Hochberg FDR below 0.01 were called differentially abundant. Using the form v = (b*log(k)+a)^2, the beta-binomial variance was modeled as a function of the total template count across the two samples. Held by TCRdb, this immuneACCESS table contains in-frame sequences only and omits some clones. Under half of the omission traces to an unresolved V gene where checked; the cause of the rest is unknown. V and J calls and clone size are as listed in that table; D and trimming were resolved from the DNA. Present in this sample are about 86,000 clones, around 84% of which were seen just once. The ten largest clonotypes hold roughly 4.1% of the sample.

This TCR was sampled from a person aged 18 to 75 in good health. Sequencing was done on a sample of blood. This chain joins TRBV5-4 to TRBJ1-6, and TRBD1 may be the D gene, going by 6 matching bases. Read as DNA, the sequence is TGTGCCACCAAGATGGGGGGGCGCGGTAATTCACCCCTCCACTTT. Translation gives CATKMGGRGNSPLHF.